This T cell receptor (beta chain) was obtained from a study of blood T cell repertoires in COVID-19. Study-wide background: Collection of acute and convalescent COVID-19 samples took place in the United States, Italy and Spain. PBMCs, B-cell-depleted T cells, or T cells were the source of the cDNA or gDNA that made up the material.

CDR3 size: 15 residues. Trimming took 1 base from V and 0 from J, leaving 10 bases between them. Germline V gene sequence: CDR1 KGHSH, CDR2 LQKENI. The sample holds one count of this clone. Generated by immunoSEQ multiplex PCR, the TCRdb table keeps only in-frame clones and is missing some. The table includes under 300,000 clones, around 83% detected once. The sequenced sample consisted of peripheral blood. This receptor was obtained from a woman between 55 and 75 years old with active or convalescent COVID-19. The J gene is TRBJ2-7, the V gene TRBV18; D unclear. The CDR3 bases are TGTGCCAGCTCACCACTCCGTGACTCCTCCTACGAGCAGTACTTC. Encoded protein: CASSPLRDSSYEQYF.